The 25 T cell receptor beta chains below were found in one sample sequenced in a study of early T cells in non-severe SARS-CoV-2 infection. TCRdb re-derived calls from the 5' RACE reads in MiXCR, one entry per CDR3 protein. The sample holds under 35,000 distinct CDR3 sequences, around 5.2% seen once. Sequencing was done on a sample of whole blood. These receptors were obtained from an adult who was a healthcare worker with PCR-confirmed SARS-CoV-2 infection or an uninfected control (not recorded which).

This clonotype was detected a few times. The chain couples TRBV5-5 to TRBJ2-7; D might be TRBD1 or TRBD2, each matching 5 bases. In germline, CDR1 is SGHKS, CDR2 YYEKEE (reference sequence). The CDR3 is made up of 13 amino acids. V dropped 7 bases and J dropped 2 bases, with 13 bases sitting between them. CDR3 in DNA: TGTGCCAGCCGGGGCGACAGTACCTACGAGCAGTACTTC. Its translation is CASRGDSTYEQYF.

This clonotype came up many times. This rearrangement joins TRBV5-4 to TRBJ2-7; 9 bases agree with TRBD2. CDR1 and CDR2 from the germline V gene are SGHNT and YYREEE (reference sequence). The CDR3 is 14 residues long. V was clipped by 4 bases and J by 4 bases; unmatched bases: 6. DNA of the CDR3: TGTGCCAGCAGCCCCTTAGCGGGAGAGTACGAGCAGTACTTC. Its translation is CASSPLAGEYEQYF. The full variable domain, its missing parts supplied by reference TRBV5-4 and TRBJ2-7, is ETGVTQSPTHLIKTRGQQVTLRCSSQSGHNTVSWYQQALGQGPQFIFQYYREEENGRGNFPPRFSGLQFPNYSSELNVNALELDDSALYLCASSPLAGEYEQYFGPGTRLTVT.

This clonotype was picked up many times. The genes are TRBV19 and TRBJ2-1, with 10 bases lining up with TRBD2. The trim removed 9 bases at V and 4 bases at J, leaving 9 bases unmatched. Germline CDR1 reads LNHDA; CDR2 reads SQIVND (reference sequence). CDR3 length: 15 residues. Here the CDR3 DNA reads TGTGCCAGCCTCTCGGGGACTAGCGAGTACAATGAGCAGTTCTTC. Protein sequence: CASLSGTSEYNEQFF. Looking up the rest from reference TRBV19 and TRBJ2-1 gives the full variable domain: DGGITQSPKYLFRKEGQNVTLSCEQNLNHDAMYWYRQDPGQGLRLIYYSQIVNDFQKGDIAEGYSVSREKKESFPLTVTSAQKNPTAFYLCASLSGTSEYNEQFFGPGTRLTVL.

This clonotype has ten or more counts. V is TRBV7-3 and J is TRBJ2-2, with D perhaps matching TRBD2 (6 bases). There are 14 residues in the CDR3. Germline CDR1 is SGHTA and CDR2 is FQGTGA. V gave up 4 bases and J gave up 3 bases, with 9 bases separating them. DNA of the CDR3: TGTGCCAGCAGCTCGGACTATTACACCGGGGAGCTGTTTTTT. Translation gives CASSSDYYTGELFF.

In its sample, this clonotype was seen a few times. The rearrangement uses TRBV27 and TRBJ1-1; weak D call: TRBD1 (5 bases). The V and J ends lost 8 bases and 6 bases respectively, with 25 bases between them. The V gene's germline CDR1 is MNHEY and CDR2 SMNVEV (reference sequence). This CDR3 has 16 residues. In nucleotides, the CDR3 is TGTGCCAGCGTCCCCACCGGCTGGACATCGGATCCTGAAGCTTTCTTT. Translation: CASVPTGWTSDPEAFF.

The table lists this clonotype with many counts. The chain carries TRBV7-8 and TRBJ2-1; D is unresolved. V was trimmed by 5 bases and J by 5 bases, leaving 10 bases between them. CDR3 size: 13 residues. Germline values: CDR1 SGHVS, CDR2 FQNEAQ. The DNA of the CDR3 is TGTGCCAGCAGCCAACCACCTAACAATGAGCAGTTCTTC. Translation: CASSQPPNNEQFF.

There are many counts of this clonotype. The chain combines TRBV4-1 with TRBJ2-5, with TRBD2 as a possible D gene (6 bases). The V gene's germline CDR1 is MGHRA and CDR2 YSYEKL. Between the trimmed V and J ends, which lost 2 bases and 6 bases, there was a span of 16 bases. The CDR3 contains 15 residues. DNA of the CDR3: TGCGCCAGCAGCCAATGGCAGGGAGGAGAAAAGACCCAGTACTTC. Translating it yields CASSQWQGGEKTQYF.

The sample holds many counts of this clonotype. The chain recombines TRBV7-8 with TRBJ2-2; 11 nucleotides line up with TRBD2. Looked up from germline, CDR1 is SGHVS and CDR2 is FQNEAQ. The CDR3 runs 16 residues. V lost 5 bases to trimming and J lost 6 bases; unmatched junction nucleotides: 8. The CDR3, as DNA: TGTGCCAGCAGCCCCCAGTTAGCGGGAGGGGCCGGGGAGCTGTTTTTT. Protein product: CASSPQLAGGAGELFF. The full variable domain, rest sourced from reference TRBV7-8 and TRBJ2-2, is GAGVSQSPRYKVAKRGQDVALRCDPISGHVSLFWYQQALGQGPEFLTYFQNEAQLDKSGLPSDRFFAERPEGSVSTLKIQRTQQEDSAVYLCASSPQLAGGAGELFFGEGSRLTVL.

This clonotype was seen ten or more times. This chain connects TRBV6-2 or TRBV6-3 to TRBJ2-7; perhaps TRBD1 as D (5 bases). The germline V gene has CDR1 MNHEY and CDR2 SVGEGT. The CDR3 totals 14 residues. Trimming pared 0 bases from V and 2 bases from J, leaving 8 bases between. In DNA form, the CDR3 reads TGTGCCAGCAGTTACTCGACAGAAACCTACGAGCAGTACTTC. It specifies CASSYSTETYEQYF.

This clonotype was counted many times. The V and J genes are TRBV29-1 and TRBJ2-7, with 10 positions matching TRBD2. Unmatched junction bases numbered 4, after V lost 4 bases and J lost 4 bases. Per germline, CDR1 SQVTM and CDR2 ANQGSEA. CDR3 length: 13 amino acids. The CDR3 sequence is CSVGPSGGYEQYF. CDR3 coding DNA: TGCAGCGTTGGGCCTAGCGGGGGATACGAGCAGTACTTC.

This clonotype was counted ten times or more. The chain couples TRBV7-2 to TRBJ2-2; 7 positions agree with TRBD1. Germline-derived CDR1 and CDR2 are SGHTA and FQGNSA. With 5 bases clipped from V and 2 bases from J, the junction kept 5 bases outside the gene matches. The CDR3 sequence is 15 residues long. In DNA form, the CDR3 reads TGTGCCAGCAGCGGTGACAGGGTAAACACCGGGGAGCTGTTTTTT. Translating it yields CASSGDRVNTGELFF.

This clonotype was seen at least ten times. V usage is TRBV5-6 and J usage is TRBJ2-1; 11 bases are a match to TRBD2. Looked up from germline, CDR1 is SGHDT and CDR2 is YYEEEE. The junction had 12 bases not matched to a gene; V was cut back by 4 bases and J by 6 bases. This CDR3 is built from 17 residues. CDR3 sequence (DNA): TGTGCCAGCAGCCCGGAACCGACTAGCGGGATTTCCAATGAGCAGTTCTTC. Translating it yields CASSPEPTSGISNEQFF.

This clonotype was counted ten times or more. The chain joins TRBV28 to TRBJ2-3; 10 bases fit TRBD2. Germline CDR1 MDHEN, CDR2 SYDVKM. This CDR3 region has 15 residues. The J segment lost 4 bases and the V segment lost 6 bases, leaving 7 bases of the junction unmatched. Written as DNA, the CDR3 is TGTGCCAGCAGGGGCTCGGGACTAGCGTCAGATACGCAGTATTTT. As protein: CASRGSGLASDTQYF.

Regarding this clonotype: One base away lies a much larger clone, so this may be a sequencing read error. This chain connects TRBV1 to TRBJ2-3; the D call of TRBD2 is as the table states it, not checked on the DNA. TRBV1 is an annotated pseudogene. This CDR3 region has 16 residues. The CDR3 loop reads CTSSPTNGSIRDTQYF. Written as DNA, the CDR3 is TGCACCAGCAGCCCGACTAACGGGAGTATCCGGGATACGCAGTATTTT.

The rearrangement joins TRBV7-3 to TRBJ2-1; 12 bases match TRBD2. Germline CDR1 reads SGHTA; CDR2 reads FQGTGA. This CDR3 contains 15 residues. Trimming removed 2 bases from V and 6 bases from J; junction bases left unmatched: 2. The CDR3 region has the DNA TGTGCCAGCAGCTTACTAGCGGGAGGGCTCAATGAGCAGTTCTTC. This encodes CASSLLAGGLNEQFF.

The sample holds many counts of this clonotype. The rearrangement links TRBV11-2 to TRBJ2-3; a weak D match, TRBD2 (5 bases). Germline V CDR1 and CDR2: SGHAT, FQNNGV. The V and J ends lost 2 bases and 4 bases respectively, with 13 bases between them. The CDR3 has 15 residues. CDR3 amino acids: CASSLYGSLADTQYF. CDR3 nucleotides: TGTGCCAGCAGCTTATATGGGAGTCTCGCAGATACGCAGTATTTT.

This clonotype was recorded at least ten times. The chain couples TRBV12-3 or TRBV12-4 to TRBJ2-5; D might be TRBD1 (6 bases). Between the trimmed V and J ends, which lost 6 bases and 1 base, there was a span of 9 bases. The CDR3 loop spans 13 amino acids. The DNA of the CDR3 is TGTGCCAGCAGCGGACAGCTCCAAGAGACCCAGTACTTC. It is translated as CASSGQLQETQYF.

This clonotype has ten or more counts. The chain couples TRBV7-3 to TRBJ2-6; maybe TRBD1 (5 bases). This CDR3 has 17 residues. The ends were cut back, 5 bases at V and 2 bases at J, with 16 bases in the middle. Germline lookup yields CDR1 SGHTA and CDR2 FQGTGA. The CDR3 region is CASSAGHMGTGANVLTF. CDR3 DNA sequence: TGTGCCAGCAGCGCAGGGCACATGGGAACTGGGGCCAACGTCCTGACTTTC.

J is TRBJ2-7 and V is TRBV18; D gene unclear. Germline values: CDR1 KGHSH, CDR2 LQKENI. V was shortened by 1 base and J by 0 bases, with 10 bases between the two germline ends. This CDR3 is built from 15 residues. The CDR3: CASSPRLDASYEQYF. The CDR3 nucleotides are TGTGCCAGCTCACCACGCCTAGACGCCTCCTACGAGCAGTACTTC.

The gene calls are TRBV9 and TRBJ2-7; the match to TRBD1 covers 8 bases. The CDR3 consists of 14 residues. Germline V CDR1 and CDR2: SGDLS, YYNGEE. V trimming: 2 bases; J trimming: 6 bases; junction bases outside the gene matches: 7. The CDR3 reads CASSVLDRGGEQYF. The CDR3 bases are TGTGCCAGCAGCGTCCTCGACAGGGGAGGCGAGCAGTACTTC.

There are many counts of this clonotype. The chain combines TRBV7-6 with TRBJ2-2; possibly TRBD1 for D (6 bases). V gave up 4 bases and J gave up 2 bases, with 11 bases separating them. CDR3 length: 15 residues. CDR1 is SGHVS, CDR2 FNYEAQ, per germline. Here the CDR3 reads CASSSGQKNTGELFF. The CDR3 DNA reads as TGTGCCAGCAGCTCCGGACAGAAAAACACCGGGGAGCTGTTTTTT.

Only a few counts were recorded for this clonotype. The chain uses TRBV18 and TRBJ2-7; 9 bases match TRBD1. The CDR3 has 14 amino acids. The V segment lost 4 bases and the J segment 2 bases; nucleotides outside the gene matches: 3. Germline CDR1 reads KGHSH; CDR2 reads LQKENI. In DNA, the CDR3 is TGTGCCAGCTCACAAGGACAGGGGCCCTACGAGCAGTACTTC. Translating it yields CASSQGQGPYEQYF.

This clonotype was seen at least ten times. J is TRBJ2-1 and V is TRBV20-1; D call uncertain. The V gene's germline CDR1 is DFQATT and CDR2 SNEGSKA (reference sequence). V was pared by 2 bases and J by 4 bases, with 6 bases between. CDR3 length: 12 residues. The CDR3 sequence is CSARQQYNEQFF. In DNA, the CDR3 is TGCAGTGCTAGACAGCAATACAATGAGCAGTTCTTC.

There are many counts of this clonotype. V is TRBV28 and J is TRBJ2-4; 8 nucleotides line up with TRBD2. CDR3 size: 13 residues. Germline lookup yields CDR1 MDHEN and CDR2 SYDVKM. Trimming cost V 6 bases and J 7 bases; bases outside gene matches: 5. CDR3 DNA sequence: TGTGCCAGCAGGGCAGCGGGAGTTAACATTCAGTACTTC. This codes for CASRAAGVNIQYF.

This clonotype was detected many times. This chain joins TRBV28 and TRBJ2-7; TRBD1 might be the D (5 bases). Trimming took 3 bases from V and 0 from J, leaving 9 bases between them. CDR3 length: 14 amino acids. Germline CDR1 MDHEN, CDR2 SYDVKM. The CDR3 spells CASSLPGNSYEQYF. Written as DNA, the CDR3 is TGTGCCAGCAGTTTGCCAGGGAACTCCTACGAGCAGTACTTC.